The rows below give T cell receptor beta chains drawn from one sample of a study of tumor-infiltrating lymphocytes in primary liver carcinoma. Each CDR3 protein is one row after TCRdb ran MiXCR on the multiplex PCR reads. The table shows 310,000 or so distinct CDR3 sequences, with 50% to 75% occurring only once. The sequenced sample consisted of peripheral blood. Receptors were obtained from a woman aged 30 to 39 with primary liver carcinoma and hepatitis B virus infection. Each CDR3 is given with its conserved first and last residue. Fields, in order: CDR3 length, D gene, J gene, V gene, clone size, CDR3 DNA, CDR3 protein. D genes are given only for firm matches. Clone size is not always given. Where it is, it says once, few, many or a class for expanded clones.

>16|TRBD2|TRBJ2-3|TRBV13|-
TGTGCCAGCAGCTTAGGCTTAGCGGGAGCCTTAGATACGCAGTATTTT
CASSLGLAGALDTQYF
>14|TRBD1|TRBJ2-7|TRBV14|-
TGTGCCAGCAGCCGGGCGGGACAGGGCTACGAGCAGTACTTC
CASSRAGQGYEQYF
>16|TRBD1|TRBJ2-7|TRBV28|few
TGTGCCAGCAGTTTTTTTGGGACAGGGAGCTCCTACGAGCAGTACTTC
CASSFFGTGSSYEQYF
>16|-|TRBJ2-3|TRBV7-8|many
TGTGCCAGCAGCGTCACCGGGACCACTAGCACAGATACGCAGTATTTT
CASSVTGTTSTDTQYF
>15|TRBD2|TRBJ2-3|TRBV6-5|-
TGTGCCAGCAGAGAGCGGGATTATTACACAGATACGCAGTATTTT
CASRERDYYTDTQYF
>15|-|TRBJ1-5|TRBV12-3/TRBV12-4|-
TGTGCCAGCAGTTTAGCCCAGGGTCCTAATCAGCCCCAGCATTTT
CASSLAQGPNQPQHF
>18|-|TRBJ1-2|TRBV28|-
TGTGCCAGCAGTTTACCCCCTTTGTCAAGGGGCGCGGCGTATGGCTACACCTTC
CASSLPPLSRGAAYGYTF
>15|-|TRBJ2-7|TRBV6-6|few
TGTGCCAGCAGTTACGGGCAAGTATGGGGGAACGAGCAGTACTTC
CASSYGQVWGNEQYF
>18|TRBD1|TRBJ2-2|TRBV6-5|few
TGTGCCAGCAGTTACACGACGTTCCAGGGGGAGCACACCGGGGAGCTGTTTTTT
CASSYTTFQGEHTGELFF
>16|-|TRBJ1-5|TRBV11-1|many
TGTGCCAGCAGCCCCCGGTGGTTCCGGGGCGCGAAGCCCCAGCATTTT
CASSPRWFRGAKPQHF
>14|-|TRBJ2-3|TRBV29-1|many
TGCAGCGTGCGTTTGGGGGAGGGCACAGATACGCAGTATTTT
CSVRLGEGTDTQYF